This T cell receptor beta chain appears in the sequencing data of a study of memory CD4+ T cells and cytomegalovirus serostatus. The sort gate was single viable CD3+CD4+CD8-CD45RO+ cells for memory CD4+ T cells. TCRdb's copy holds only in-frame clones and misses some; the assay was immunoSEQ multiplex PCR. The sample comprises roughly 48,000 clones, around 83% of which are singletons, and about 1.5% rests with the top ten. In regard to this clone: The junction and the germline gene differ at one end; a read error may be behind it.

The germline V gene encodes CDR1 KGHSH and CDR2 LQKENI. This CDR3 region has 15 residues. Input material: memory CD4+ T cells from blood. The sequence came from an adult in good health and CMV-seropositive. The V gene is TRBV18, the J gene TRBJ2-7; no firm D call. The CDR3: CASSPPGFVTYEQYF. CDR3 in DNA: TGTGCCAGCTCCCCACCCGGGTTTGTGACCTACGAGCAGTACTTC.